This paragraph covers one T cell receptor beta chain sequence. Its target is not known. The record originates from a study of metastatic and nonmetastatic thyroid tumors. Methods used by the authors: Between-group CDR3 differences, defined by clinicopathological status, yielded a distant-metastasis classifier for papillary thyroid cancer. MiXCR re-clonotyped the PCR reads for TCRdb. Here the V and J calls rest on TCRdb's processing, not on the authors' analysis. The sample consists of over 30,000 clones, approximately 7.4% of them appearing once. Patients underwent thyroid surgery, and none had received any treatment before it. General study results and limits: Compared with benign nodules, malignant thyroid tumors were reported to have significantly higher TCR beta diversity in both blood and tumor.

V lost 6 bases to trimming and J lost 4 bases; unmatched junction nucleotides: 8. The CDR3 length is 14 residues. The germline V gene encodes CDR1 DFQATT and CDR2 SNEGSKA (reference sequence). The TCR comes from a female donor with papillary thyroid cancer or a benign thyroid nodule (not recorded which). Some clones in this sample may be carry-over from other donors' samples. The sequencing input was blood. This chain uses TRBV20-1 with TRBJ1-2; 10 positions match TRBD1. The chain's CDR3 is CSASPGQGTYGYTF. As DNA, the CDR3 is TGCAGTGCCAGTCCGGGACAGGGGACCTATGGCTACACCTTC.